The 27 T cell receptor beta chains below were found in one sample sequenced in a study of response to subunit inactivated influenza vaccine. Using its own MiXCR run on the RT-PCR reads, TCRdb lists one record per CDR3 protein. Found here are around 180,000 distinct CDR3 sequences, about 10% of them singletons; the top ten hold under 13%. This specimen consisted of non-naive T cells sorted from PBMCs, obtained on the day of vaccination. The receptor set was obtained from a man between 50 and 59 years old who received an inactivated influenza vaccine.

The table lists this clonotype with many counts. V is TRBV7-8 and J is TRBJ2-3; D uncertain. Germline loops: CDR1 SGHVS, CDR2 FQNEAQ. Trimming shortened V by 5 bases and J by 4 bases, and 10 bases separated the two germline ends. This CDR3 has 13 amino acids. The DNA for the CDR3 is TGTGCCAGCAGCCCTCTTCTGCCAGATACGCAGTATTTT. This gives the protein CASSPLLPDTQYF.

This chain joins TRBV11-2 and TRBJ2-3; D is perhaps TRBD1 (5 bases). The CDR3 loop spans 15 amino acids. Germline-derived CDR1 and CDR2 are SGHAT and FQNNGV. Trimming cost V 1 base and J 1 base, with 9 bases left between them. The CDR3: CASSLGTRGTDTQYF. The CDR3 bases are TGTGCCAGCAGCTTAGGTACCAGGGGCACAGATACGCAGTATTTT.

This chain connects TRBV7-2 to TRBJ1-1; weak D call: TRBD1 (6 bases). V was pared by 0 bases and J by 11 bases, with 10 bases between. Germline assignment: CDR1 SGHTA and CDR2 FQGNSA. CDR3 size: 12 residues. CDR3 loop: CASSLAGQRAFF. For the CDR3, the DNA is TGTGCCAGCAGCTTAGCCGGACAGCGCGCTTTCTTT.

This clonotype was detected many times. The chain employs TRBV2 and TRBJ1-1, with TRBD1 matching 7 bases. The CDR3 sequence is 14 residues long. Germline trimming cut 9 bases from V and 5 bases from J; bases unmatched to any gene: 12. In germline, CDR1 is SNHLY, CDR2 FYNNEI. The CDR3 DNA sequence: TGTGCCAGTTCTAAAGGAGACAGGGAAACTGAAGCTTTCTTT. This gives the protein CASSKGDRETEAFF.

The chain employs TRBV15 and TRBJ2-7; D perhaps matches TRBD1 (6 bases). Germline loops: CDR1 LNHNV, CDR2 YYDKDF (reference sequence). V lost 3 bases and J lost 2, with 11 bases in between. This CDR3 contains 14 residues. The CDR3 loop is CATSRQGQTYEQYF. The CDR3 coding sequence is TGTGCCACCAGCAGGCAAGGACAGACCTACGAGCAGTACTTC.

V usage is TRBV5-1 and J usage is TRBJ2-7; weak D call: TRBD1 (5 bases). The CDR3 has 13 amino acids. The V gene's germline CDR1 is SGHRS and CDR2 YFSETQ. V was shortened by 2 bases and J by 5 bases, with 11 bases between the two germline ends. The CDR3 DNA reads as TGCGCCAGCAGCTTCCAGGGTCCCCACGAGCAGTACTTC. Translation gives CASSFQGPHEQYF. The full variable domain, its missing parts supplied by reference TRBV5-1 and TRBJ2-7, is KAGVTQTPRYLIKTRGQQVTLSCSPISGHRSVSWYQQTPGQGLQFLFEYFSETQRNKGNFPGRFSGRQFSNSRSEMNVSTLELGDSALYLCASSFQGPHEQYFGPGTRLTVT.

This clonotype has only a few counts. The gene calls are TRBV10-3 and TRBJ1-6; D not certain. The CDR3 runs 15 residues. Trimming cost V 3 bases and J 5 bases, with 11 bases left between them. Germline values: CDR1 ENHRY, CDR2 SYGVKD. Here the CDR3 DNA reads TGTGCCATCAGTGATCCCCACGGGAATAATTCACCCCTCCACTTT. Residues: CAISDPHGNNSPLHF.

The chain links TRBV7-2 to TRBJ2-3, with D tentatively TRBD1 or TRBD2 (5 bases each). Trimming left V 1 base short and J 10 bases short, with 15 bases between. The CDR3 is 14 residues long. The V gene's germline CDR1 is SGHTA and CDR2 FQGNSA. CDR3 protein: CASSLGGPTTAQYF. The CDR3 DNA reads TGTGCCAGCAGCTTAGGGGGACCGACCACTGCGCAGTATTTT.

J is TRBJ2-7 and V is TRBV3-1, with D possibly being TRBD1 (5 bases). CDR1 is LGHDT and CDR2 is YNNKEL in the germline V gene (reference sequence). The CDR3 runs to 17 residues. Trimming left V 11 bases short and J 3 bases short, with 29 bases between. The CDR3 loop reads CASCQGYLSGQYYEQYF. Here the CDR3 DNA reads TGTGCCTCCTGCCAAGGCTATCTTTCAGGGCAATACTACGAGCAGTACTTC.

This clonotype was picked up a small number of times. The CDR3 sequence: CASSSLAAYTGELFF. In nucleotides, the CDR3 is TGTGCCAGCAGCTCACTAGCGGCGTACACCGGGGAGCTGTTTTTT. The chain has TRBV7-8 and TRBJ2-2, with TRBD2 matching over 8 bases. This CDR3 comprises 15 residues. Trimming cost V 4 bases and J 3 bases; bases outside gene matches: 4. Germline CDR1 reads SGHVS; CDR2 reads FQNEAQ.

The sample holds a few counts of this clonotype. CDR3 amino acids: CASSDDSIYEQYF. In DNA form, the CDR3 reads TGTGCCAGCAGTGACGACAGTATCTACGAGCAGTACTTC. V gene TRBV2 combines with J gene TRBJ2-7, with D possibly matching TRBD1 (5 bases). In germline, CDR1 is SNHLY, CDR2 FYNNEI. The germline V and J ends were trimmed by 3 bases and 3 bases, with 9 bases remaining between them. The CDR3 runs 13 residues.

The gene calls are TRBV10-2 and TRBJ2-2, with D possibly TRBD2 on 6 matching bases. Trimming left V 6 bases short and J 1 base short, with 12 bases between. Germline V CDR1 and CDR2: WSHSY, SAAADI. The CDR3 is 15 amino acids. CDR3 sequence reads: CASRAVRENTGELFF. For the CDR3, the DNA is TGCGCCAGCAGGGCTGTGCGGGAGAACACCGGGGAGCTGTTTTTT.

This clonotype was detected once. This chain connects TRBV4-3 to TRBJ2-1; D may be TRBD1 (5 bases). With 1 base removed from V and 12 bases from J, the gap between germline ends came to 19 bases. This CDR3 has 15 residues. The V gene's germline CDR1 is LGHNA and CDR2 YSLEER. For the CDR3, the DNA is TGCGCCAGCAGCCAAGTGGGGCTAACCTACAACGCGCAGTTCTTC. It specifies CASSQVGLTYNAQFF.

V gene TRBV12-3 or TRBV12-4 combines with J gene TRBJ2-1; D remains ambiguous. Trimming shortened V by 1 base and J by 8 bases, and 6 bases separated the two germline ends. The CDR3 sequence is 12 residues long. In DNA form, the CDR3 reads TGTGCCAGCAGTTTAGTGGTAGATGAGCAGTTCTTC. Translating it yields CASSLVVDEQFF.

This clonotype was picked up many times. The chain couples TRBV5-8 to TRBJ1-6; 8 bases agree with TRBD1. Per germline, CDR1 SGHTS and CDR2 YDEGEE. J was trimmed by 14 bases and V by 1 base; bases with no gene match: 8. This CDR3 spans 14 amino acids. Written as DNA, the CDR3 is TGTGCCAGCAGCTTGTTGCAGGGGGCGAAGGCCCTCCACTTT. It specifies CASSLLQGAKALHF.

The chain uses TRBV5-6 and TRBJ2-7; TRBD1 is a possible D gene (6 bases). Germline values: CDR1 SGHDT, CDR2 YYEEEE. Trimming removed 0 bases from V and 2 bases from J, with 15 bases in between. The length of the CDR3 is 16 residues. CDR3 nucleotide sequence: TGTGCCAGCAGCTTGGTAGGGGGTGGACCCACCTACGAGCAGTACTTC. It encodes CASSLVGGGPTYEQYF.

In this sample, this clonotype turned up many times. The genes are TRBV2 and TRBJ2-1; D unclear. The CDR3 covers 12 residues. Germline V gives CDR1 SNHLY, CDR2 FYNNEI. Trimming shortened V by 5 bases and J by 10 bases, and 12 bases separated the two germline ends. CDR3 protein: CASSLEAREQFF. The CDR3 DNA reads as TGTGCCAGCAGTCTCGAAGCGAGAGAGCAGTTCTTC.

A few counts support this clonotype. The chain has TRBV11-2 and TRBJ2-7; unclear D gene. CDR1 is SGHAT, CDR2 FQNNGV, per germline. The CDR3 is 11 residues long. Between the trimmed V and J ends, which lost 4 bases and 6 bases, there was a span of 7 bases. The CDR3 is CASSSLVEQYF. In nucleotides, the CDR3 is TGTGCCAGCAGCTCCCTCGTCGAGCAGTACTTC.

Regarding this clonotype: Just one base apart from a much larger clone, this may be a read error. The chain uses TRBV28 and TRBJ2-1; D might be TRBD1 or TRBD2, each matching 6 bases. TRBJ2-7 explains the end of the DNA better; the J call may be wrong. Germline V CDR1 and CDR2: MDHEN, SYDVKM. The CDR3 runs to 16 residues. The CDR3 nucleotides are TGTGCCAGCAGTTCTCCCAGCGATGGGGGGCCAGATGAGCAGTACTTC. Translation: CASSSPSDGGPDEQYF.

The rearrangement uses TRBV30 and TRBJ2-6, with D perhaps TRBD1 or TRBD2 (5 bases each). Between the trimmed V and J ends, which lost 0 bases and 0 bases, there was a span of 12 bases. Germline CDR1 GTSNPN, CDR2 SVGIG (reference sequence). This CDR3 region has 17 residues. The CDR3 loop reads CAWSVWGIPSGANVLTF. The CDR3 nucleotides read TGTGCCTGGAGTGTTTGGGGGATACCCTCTGGGGCCAACGTCCTGACTTTC. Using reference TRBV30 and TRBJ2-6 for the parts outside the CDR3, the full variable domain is SQTIHQWPATLVQPVGSPLSLECTVEGTSNPNLYWYRQAAGRGLQLLFYSVGIGQISSEVPQNLSASRPQDRQFILSSKKLLLSDSGFYLCAWSVWGIPSGANVLTFGAGSRLTVL.

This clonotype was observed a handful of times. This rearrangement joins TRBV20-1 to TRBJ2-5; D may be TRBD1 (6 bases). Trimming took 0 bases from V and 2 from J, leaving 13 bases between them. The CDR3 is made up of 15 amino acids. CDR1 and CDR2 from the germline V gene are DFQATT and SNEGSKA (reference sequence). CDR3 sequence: CSARDLRQEQETQYF. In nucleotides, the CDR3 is TGCAGTGCTAGAGACCTCCGACAGGAACAAGAGACCCAGTACTTC.

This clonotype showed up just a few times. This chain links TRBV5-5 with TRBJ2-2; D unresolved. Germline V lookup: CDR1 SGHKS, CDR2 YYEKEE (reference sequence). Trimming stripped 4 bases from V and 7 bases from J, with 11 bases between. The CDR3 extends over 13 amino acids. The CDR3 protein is CASSKQEHGELFF. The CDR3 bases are TGTGCCAGCAGCAAGCAGGAGCACGGGGAGCTGTTTTTT.

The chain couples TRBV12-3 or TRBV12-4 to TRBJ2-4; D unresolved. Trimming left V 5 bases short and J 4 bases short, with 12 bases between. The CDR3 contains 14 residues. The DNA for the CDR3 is TGTGCCAGCAGTGCCTCGGCACAGAAAAACATTCAGTACTTC. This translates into CASSASAQKNIQYF.

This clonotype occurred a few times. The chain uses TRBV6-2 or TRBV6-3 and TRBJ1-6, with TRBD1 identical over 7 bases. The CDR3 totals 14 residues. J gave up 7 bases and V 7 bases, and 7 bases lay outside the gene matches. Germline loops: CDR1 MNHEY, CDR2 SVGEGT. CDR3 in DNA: TGTGCCAGCAAAACGACAGGGAGGAATTCACCCCTCCACTTT. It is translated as CASKTTGRNSPLHF.

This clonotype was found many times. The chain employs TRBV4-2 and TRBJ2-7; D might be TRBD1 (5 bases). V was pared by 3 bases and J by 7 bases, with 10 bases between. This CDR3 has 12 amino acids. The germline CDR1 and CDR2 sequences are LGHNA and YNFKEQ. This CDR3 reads CASSHFGQEQYF. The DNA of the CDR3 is TGTGCCAGCAGCCATTTCGGACAAGAGCAGTACTTC.

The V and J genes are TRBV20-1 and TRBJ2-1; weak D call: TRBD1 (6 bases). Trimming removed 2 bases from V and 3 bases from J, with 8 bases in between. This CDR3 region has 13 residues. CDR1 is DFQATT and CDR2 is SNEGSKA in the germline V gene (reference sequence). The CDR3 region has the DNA TGCAGTGCTAGACAGGGGCTCTACAATGAGCAGTTCTTC. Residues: CSARQGLYNEQFF.

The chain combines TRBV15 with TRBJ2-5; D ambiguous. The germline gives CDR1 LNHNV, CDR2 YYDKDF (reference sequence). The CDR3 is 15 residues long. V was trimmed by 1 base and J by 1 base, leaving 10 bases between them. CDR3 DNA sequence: TGTGCCACCAGCAGAGCCGCGCCAGGCCAAGAGACCCAGTACTTC. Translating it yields CATSRAAPGQETQYF.